This TCR beta chain came from a study of identical twins. Study outcomes and limitations: The more abundant beta clonotypes in cord blood had fewer insertions, and memory repertoires did not show this.

The CDR3 extends over 15 amino acids. CDR1 and CDR2 (germline): SEHNR, FQNEAQ (reference sequence). The V end lost 1 base, the J end lost 4 bases, and 13 bases lay between the germline ends. Comments on this clonotype: Its specificity is not known.

A single record per CDR3 protein comes from TCRdb applying MiXCR to the 5' RACE reads. The sample lists 1.5 million to 2 million distinct CDR3 sequences; about 32% were seen once. The sequence was collected from a newborn girl in good health. V gene TRBV7-9 combines with J gene TRBJ1-2; possibly TRBD1 for D (6 bases). Sequencing used cord blood. The CDR3 nucleotides read TGTGCCAGCAGCTTAGGGGTCCGGGACACCTATGGCTACACCTTC. It is translated as CASSLGVRDTYGYTF.